This TCR beta chain emerged from a study of molecular identifiers for immune sequencing clone quantification (dated 2018 in TCRdb). Study-wide context: For a replicate experiment, RNA from approximately 20,000 or 100,000 naive CD8 T cells was divided into five aliquots, and four of the five aliquots were sequenced. The study was a methods study using CD8 T cells to benchmark molecular-identifier clustering-based TCR repertoire sequencing (MIDCIRS) and TCR RNA copy counting. Findings and caveats that apply to the study as a whole: Modeling estimated about three recovered TCR RNA copies per cell, compared with about ten by digital PCR, which implies around 33% capture efficiency. Clones above 20 RNA copies held over 97% of molecules in CMV-specific effector cells but under 1% in naive cells. Spiked-in Jurkat TCR RNA equal to a single cell's worth was reported to be detectable even within 1,100,000 naive CD8 T cells. Naive libraries contained spiked-in Jurkat TCR RNA (approximately ten copies' worth), which is not part of the donor repertoire. When barcode sub-clustering was left out, chimeric consensus sequences inflated TCR diversity, with chimeras reaching as high as 47%. The sizes of highly expanded clones could end up underestimated when identical TCR molecules share a barcode.

Measured from the cysteine to the phenylalanine, the CDR3 is 15 residues long. Kept here is only the CDR3 DNA, which spans 45 bases and is read in frame from base 1. Relative to germline, V is missing 7 bases and J is missing 1 base, with 8 bases of the junction outside any gene match. In the germline V gene, CDR1 corresponds to SNHLY and CDR2 to FYNNEI. To note about this clonotype: The antigen this receptor binds is unknown. Qualities for individual bases were not recorded, and no much larger clone is one base off.

Receptors were amplified or captured by PCR. The sequencer was a NextSeq 500. Bulk TCR libraries were generated as previously described, with the TCR primers listed in Table S5 used. The Qiagen AllPrep DNA/RNA kit was used to purify total RNA. Before analysis, reads from multiple sequencing runs of the same library were pooled. The authors processed their data as follows. Only reads with exact TCR constant sequence were kept, trimmed to 150 nt, and grouped by their 12-nt molecular barcodes. Reads in each barcode group were sub-clustered using a 15% Levenshtein threshold, and a quality-weighted consensus sequence was built for each RNA molecule. Non-functional sequences were discarded, and so were lower-count sequences lying one edit away from another sequence. Based on a fit of two negative binomial distributions, barcode sub-clusters having less than 20% of the maximum read count were discarded. In TCRdb, the public reads were trimmed at Q25 with fastp and aligned with MiXCR, with productive beta chains retained. For every CDR3 protein sequence, its rows merge into one entry that carries the most common genes and DNA. The V and J calls come from TCRdb's annotation, not from the publication. Present in this sample are some 580,000 distinct CDR3 sequences, around 25% of which were seen just once. Approximately 0.75% of the sample lies in the top ten.

Libraries of naive CD8 T cells were generated from roughly 21,000 to 960,000 sorted cells, with 10%, 30% or 50% of the purified RNA used. Naive CD8 T cells were FACS-sorted as CD8+CD4-CCR7+CD45RA+ on a BD FACSAria II into RLT Plus buffer. Detection sensitivity was tested by spiking Jurkat RNA equal to fewer than twelve TCR copies' worth into samples containing about 18,000-1,000,000 naive CD8 T cells. CD8 T cells were enriched with RosetteSep CD8+ T Cell Enrichment Cocktail and Ficoll-Paque, followed by ACK red cell lysis. The origin of this receptor is a human donor in good health. Some libraries in this study had Jurkat cell RNA spiked in. In this chain, TRBV2 is recombined with TRBJ2-7; TRBD1 aligns with 9 central bases. The sequencing sample was made of naive CD8+ T cells from blood, with Jurkat cell RNA spiked in. The intended sense of this specimen's cell subset or site label: FACS-sorted CD8+CD4-CCR7+CD45RA+ naive T cells. The DNA sequence is as follows: TGTGCCAGCACACCCGACAGGGGGGGATCCTACGAGCAGTACTTC. The resulting protein is CASTPDRGGSYEQYF.